This TCR beta chain was documented in a study of CD8+CD57+ T cells in acquired aplastic anemia. V was shortened by 5 bases and J by 0 bases, with 12 bases between the two germline ends. CDR1 is SGHDT, CDR2 YYEEEE, per germline. The CDR3 sequence is 14 residues long. Genomic DNA, the template, was used for profiling of the TCR beta VDJ and CDR3. TCRdb recomputed calls from the reads with MiXCR, one row per CDR3 protein. The top ten clones hold 1% to 1.3% of a sample with about 210,000 distinct CDR3 sequences, about a third of them seen once. The sample consisted of sorted CD4+, CD8+, or CD8+CD57+ T cells (not recorded which) from PBMCs. This clonotype was sampled from a human donor in good health, serving as a control. This chain joins TRBV5-6 and TRBJ2-7; D gene uncertain. The CDR3 DNA is TGTGCCAGCAGTGTAATTTCTGGCTCCTACGAGCAGTACTTC. Its translation: CASSVISGSYEQYF.